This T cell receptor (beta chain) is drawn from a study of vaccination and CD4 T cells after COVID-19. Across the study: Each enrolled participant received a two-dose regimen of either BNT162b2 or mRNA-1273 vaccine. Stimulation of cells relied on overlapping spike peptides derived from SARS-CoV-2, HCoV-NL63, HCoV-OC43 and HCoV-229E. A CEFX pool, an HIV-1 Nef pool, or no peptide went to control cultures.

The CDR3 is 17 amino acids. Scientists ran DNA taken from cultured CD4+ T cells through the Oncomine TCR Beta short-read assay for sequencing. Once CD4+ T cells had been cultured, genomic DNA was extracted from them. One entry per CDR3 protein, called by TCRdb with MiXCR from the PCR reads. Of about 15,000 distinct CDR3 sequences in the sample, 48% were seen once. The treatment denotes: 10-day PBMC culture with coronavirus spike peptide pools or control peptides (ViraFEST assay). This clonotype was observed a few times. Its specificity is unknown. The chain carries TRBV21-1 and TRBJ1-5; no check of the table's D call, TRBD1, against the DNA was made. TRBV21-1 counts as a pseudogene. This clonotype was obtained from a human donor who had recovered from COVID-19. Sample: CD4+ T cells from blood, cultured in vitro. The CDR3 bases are TGTGCCAGCAGCAAAGAAGGGGACAGGGGAGGGGATCAGCCCCAGCATTTT. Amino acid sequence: CASSKEGDRGGDQPQHF.